This passage covers 21 T cell receptor beta chains from one sample sequenced in a study of cytomegalovirus exposure and HLA in healthy donors. Amplification used 60 Vbeta primers and 13 Jbeta primers. Sequenced by immunoSEQ multiplex PCR; TCRdb stores in-frame clones only, minus some. The sample consists of approximately 79,000 clones, around 76% of them appearing once. Material: PBMCs. These receptor sequences come from a man in his forties or fifties in good health and CMV-seronegative.

The rearrangement joins TRBV7-2 to TRBJ2-1; TRBD2 matches 7 bases. The germline CDR1 and CDR2 sequences are SGHTA and FQGNSA. The ends lost 1 base at V and 8 bases at J; junction bases unmatched: 8. The CDR3 has 15 amino acids. The DNA for the CDR3 is TGTGCCAGCAGCTTAGTGGCGGGAGCTGGTGATGAGCAGTTCTTC. Translation gives CASSLVAGAGDEQFF. The full variable domain, with the rest looked up from reference TRBV7-2 and TRBJ2-1, is GAGVSQSPSNKVTEKGKDVELRCDPISGHTALYWYRQSLGQGLEFLIYFQGNSAPDKSGLPSDRFSAERTGGSVSTLTIQRTQQEDSAVYLCASSLVAGAGDEQFFGPGTRLTVL.

The CDR3 DNA follows: TGCAGCGTTGAGGACAGATACAATGAGCAGTTCTTC. The encoded protein is CSVEDRYNEQFF. V and J are TRBV29-1 and TRBJ2-1; D may be TRBD1 (6 bases). Deletions cut 3 bases from V and 4 bases from J, with 7 bases between. CDR1 SQVTM and CDR2 ANQGSEA come from the germline V gene. The CDR3 spans 12 residues.

This rearrangement joins TRBV19 to TRBJ1-5, with a tentative D call TRBD1 (5 bases). The ends were cut back, 3 bases at V and 4 bases at J, with 7 bases in the middle. Germline V gene lookup returns CDR1 LNHDA and CDR2 SQIVND (reference sequence). The CDR3 has 13 amino acids. This chain's CDR3 is CASSIGGNQPQHF. The CDR3 DNA reads as TGTGCCAGTAGTATCGGGGGGAATCAGCCCCAGCATTTT.

The chain is built from TRBV18 and TRBJ2-3; 7 bases match TRBD2. Germline-derived CDR1 and CDR2 are KGHSH and LQKENI. The CDR3 extends over 15 amino acids. V was pared by 3 bases and J by 4 bases, with 7 bases of the junction left unmatched. CDR3 DNA: TGTGCCAGCTCACCGCCGACTAGCTCGCCAGATACGCAGTATTTT. It yields the protein CASSPPTSSPDTQYF.

V is TRBV15 and J is TRBJ2-1; 10 bases agree with TRBD2. Germline V gene data show CDR1 as LNHNV and CDR2 as YYDKDF (reference sequence). V shed 0 bases, J shed 2 bases, and the junction held 4 bases outside the gene matches. The CDR3 length is 17 residues. CDR3 nucleotides: TGTGCCACCAGCAGAGATCTTACTAGCGGGGCCTACAATGAGCAGTTCTTC. Its protein product is CATSRDLTSGAYNEQFF.

The chain couples TRBV5-6 to TRBJ2-1; tentative D call: TRBD1 (7 bases). CDR1 SGHDT and CDR2 YYEEEE come from the germline V gene. V shed 6 bases and J shed 3 bases, with 28 bases lying between them. The CDR3 has 19 amino acids. The CDR3, as DNA: TGTGCCAGCACCACGACCGGGACAGTGCGGGGCCTTTTCTACAATGAGCAGTTCTTC. The encoded protein is CASTTTGTVRGLFYNEQFF. Based on the CDR3 plus reference TRBV5-6 and TRBJ2-1, the full variable domain is DAGVTQSPTHLIKTRGQQVTLRCSPKSGHDTVSWYQQALGQGPQFIFQYYEEEERQRGNFPDRFSGHQFPNYSSELNVNALLLGDSALYLCASTTTGTVRGLFYNEQFFGPGTRLTVL.

DNA for the CDR3: TGTGCCTCAAACGTGGGGAGGGCGGCCGGGGAGCTGTTTTTT. This sequence encodes CASNVGRAAGELFF. The V gene is TRBV19, the J gene TRBJ2-2; 7 positions match TRBD2. The CDR3 consists of 14 residues. The trim removed 11 bases at V and 6 bases at J, leaving 12 bases unmatched. Per the germline V gene, CDR1 is LNHDA and CDR2 is SQIVND (reference sequence).

The chain carries TRBV27 and TRBJ1-1, with 7 bases matching TRBD1. There are 15 residues in the CDR3. Germline V gene sequence: CDR1 MNHEY, CDR2 SMNVEV (reference sequence). Losses at the gene ends were 6 bases for V and 0 bases for J; bases not matched to a gene: 7. Here the CDR3 reads CASSWGTELNTEAFF. Written as DNA, the CDR3 is TGTGCCAGCAGCTGGGGGACAGAACTGAACACTGAAGCTTTCTTT.

The V and J genes are TRBV6-5 and TRBJ1-2; D gene ambiguous. Per the germline V gene, CDR1 is MNHEY and CDR2 is SVGAGI. V dropped 5 bases and J dropped 2 bases, with 9 bases sitting between them. The CDR3 has 13 residues. This chain's CDR3 is CASSTRVNYGYTF. The CDR3 DNA is TGTGCCAGCAGTACGAGGGTGAACTATGGCTACACCTTC.

Only one count was recorded for this clone. Written as DNA, the CDR3 is TGTGCCAGCAGCTTAGATCGTATACAGGGAAAAACCTACGAGCAGTACTTC. This codes for CASSLDRIQGKTYEQYF. V usage is TRBV11-2 and J usage is TRBJ2-7; possibly TRBD1 for D (6 bases). CDR1 and CDR2 from the germline V gene are SGHAT and FQNNGV. There are 17 residues in the CDR3. The germline V and J ends were trimmed by 0 bases and 2 bases, with 17 bases remaining between them.

This clone was counted a single time. The chain carries TRBV2 and TRBJ2-7; TRBD1 matches at 7 bases. Trimming removed 0 bases from V and 4 bases from J; junction bases left unmatched: 3. The CDR3 consists of 14 residues. Germline CDR1 SNHLY, CDR2 FYNNEI. CDR3 nucleotides: TGTGCCAGCAGTGAAGCGGGACAGTTGTACGAGCAGTACTTC. This codes for CASSEAGQLYEQYF.

This sequence joins TRBV28 and TRBJ1-3, with a tentative D call TRBD1 (5 bases). Germline V gives CDR1 MDHEN, CDR2 SYDVKM. The CDR3 sequence is 13 residues long. Between the trimmed V and J ends, which lost 8 bases and 0 bases, there was a span of 8 bases. CDR3 in amino acids: CASLDSSGNTIYF. For the CDR3, the DNA is TGTGCCAGCCTCGACAGCTCTGGAAACACCATATATTTT.

V gene TRBV9 combines with J gene TRBJ1-1; D is undetermined. The ends were cut back, 3 bases at V and 1 base at J, with 7 bases in the middle. The germline V gene has CDR1 SGDLS and CDR2 YYNGEE. This CDR3 has 13 residues. CDR3 sequence reads: CASSERGNTEAFF. In nucleotides, the CDR3 is TGTGCCAGCAGCGAGCGGGGGAACACTGAAGCTTTCTTT.

The J gene is TRBJ2-3, the V gene TRBV6-1, with 7 bases aligning to TRBD2. The V segment lost 1 base and the J segment 1 base; nucleotides outside the gene matches: 2. This CDR3 is 15 amino acids long. The V gene's germline CDR1 is MNHNS and CDR2 SASEGT. The CDR3 bases are TGTGCCAGCAGTGAAGGTCGGGGGGGCACAGATACGCAGTATTTT. Amino acids: CASSEGRGGTDTQYF.

The V call is TRBV11-2, the J call TRBJ2-5; the D gene is possibly TRBD1 (6 bases). The CDR3 is made up of 14 amino acids. V lost 3 bases and J 2 bases, leaving 10 bases between the germline ends. Germline V lookup: CDR1 SGHAT, CDR2 FQNNGV. The CDR3 is CASSFRGSQETQYF. As DNA, the CDR3 is TGTGCCAGCAGCTTCAGGGGCAGTCAAGAGACCCAGTACTTC.

This clone was detected once. This chain uses TRBV12-5 with TRBJ2-2; 7 positions agree with TRBD1. Germline V gene data show CDR1 as LGHNT and CDR2 as FRNRAP. The CDR3 sequence is 14 residues long. The ends lost 5 bases at V and 9 bases at J; junction bases unmatched: 9. CDR3 protein: CASGPGTDPRELFF. For the CDR3, the DNA is TGTGCTAGTGGTCCAGGGACAGACCCCCGGGAGCTGTTTTTT.

This rearrangement joins TRBV4-1 to TRBJ2-7; 7 positions match TRBD1. V was clipped by 0 bases and J by 0 bases; unmatched bases: 2. Germline CDR1 is MGHRA and CDR2 is YSYEKL. The CDR3 has 15 residues. The CDR3 is CASSQEDRTSYEQYF. CDR3 DNA sequence: TGCGCCAGCAGCCAAGAGGACAGGACCTCCTACGAGCAGTACTTC.

The chain recombines TRBV7-3 with TRBJ2-4, with D perhaps TRBD1 (6 bases). The CDR3 spans 13 residues. Trimming stripped 1 base from V and 14 bases from J, with 15 bases between. The V gene's germline CDR1 is SGHTA and CDR2 FQGTGA. CDR3 sequence: CASSLRASQGEYF. CDR3 bases: TGTGCCAGCAGCTTAAGGGCTTCACAGGGAGAGTACTTC.

The CDR3 DNA follows: TGTGCCAGCAGTGAGGGGGCCCAGAAAGAGACCCAGTACTTC. Its translation is CASSEGAQKETQYF. The chain combines TRBV2 with TRBJ2-5, with a tentative D call TRBD1 (6 bases). The germline CDR1 and CDR2 sequences are SNHLY and FYNNEI. CDR3 length: 14 residues. With 3 bases removed from V and 3 bases from J, the gap between germline ends came to 11 bases.

The chain is built from TRBV30 and TRBJ1-1, with a possible D match to TRBD1 (6 bases). Germline values: CDR1 GTSNPN, CDR2 SVGIG (reference sequence). V lost 4 bases and J lost 11, with 14 bases in between. This CDR3 is 11 amino acids long. CDR3 bases: TGTGCCTGGAAAGAACAGGGTGGGGCTTTCTTT. This sequence encodes CAWKEQGGAFF.

This sequence joins TRBV4-1 and TRBJ1-1, with a weak D call TRBD1 (5 bases). This CDR3 contains 15 residues. CDR1 is MGHRA and CDR2 is YSYEKL in the germline V gene. V gave up 3 bases and J gave up 1 base, with 12 bases separating them. The CDR3 spells CASSQRDGTNTEAFF. The CDR3 DNA reads TGCGCCAGCAGCCAGCGGGACGGAACGAACACTGAAGCTTTCTTT.